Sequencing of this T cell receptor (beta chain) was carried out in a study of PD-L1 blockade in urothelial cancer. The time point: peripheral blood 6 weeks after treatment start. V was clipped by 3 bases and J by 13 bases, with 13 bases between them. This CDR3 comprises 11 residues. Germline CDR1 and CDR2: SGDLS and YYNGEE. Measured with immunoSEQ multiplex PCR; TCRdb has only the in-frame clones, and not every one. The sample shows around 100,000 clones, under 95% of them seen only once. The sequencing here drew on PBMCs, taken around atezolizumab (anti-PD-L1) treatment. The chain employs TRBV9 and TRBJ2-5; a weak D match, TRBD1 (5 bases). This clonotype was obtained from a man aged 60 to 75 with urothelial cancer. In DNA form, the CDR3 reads TGTGCCAGCAGCGGACAGACCGGTCTGTACTTC. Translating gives CASSGQTGLYF.